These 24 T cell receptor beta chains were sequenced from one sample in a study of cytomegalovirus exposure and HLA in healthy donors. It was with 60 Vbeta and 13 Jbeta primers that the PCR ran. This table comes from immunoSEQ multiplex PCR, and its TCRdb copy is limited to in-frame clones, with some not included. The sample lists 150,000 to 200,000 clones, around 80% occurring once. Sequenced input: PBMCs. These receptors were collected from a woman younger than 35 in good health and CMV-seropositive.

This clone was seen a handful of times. Here the CDR3 DNA reads TGCGCCAGCAGCTTGGACAACACAGATACGCAGTATTTT. It encodes CASSLDNTDTQYF. The gene calls are TRBV5-1 and TRBJ2-3, with unresolved D. V was clipped by 0 bases and J by 2 bases, with 4 bases between them. From germline, CDR1 is SGHRS and CDR2 YFSETQ. The CDR3 has 13 residues.

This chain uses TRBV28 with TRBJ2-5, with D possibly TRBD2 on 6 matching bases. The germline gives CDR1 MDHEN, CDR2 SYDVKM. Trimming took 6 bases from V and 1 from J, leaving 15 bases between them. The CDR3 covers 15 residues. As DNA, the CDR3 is TGTGCCAGCAGCAGACCCCGGGGAGGCCAAGAGACCCAGTACTTC. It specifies CASSRPRGGQETQYF.

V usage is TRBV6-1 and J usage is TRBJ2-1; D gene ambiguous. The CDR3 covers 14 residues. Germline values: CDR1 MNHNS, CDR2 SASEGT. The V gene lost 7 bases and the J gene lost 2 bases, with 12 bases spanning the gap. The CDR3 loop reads CASISDLTYNEQFF. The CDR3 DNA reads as TGTGCCAGCATTTCAGATTTAACCTACAATGAGCAGTTCTTC.

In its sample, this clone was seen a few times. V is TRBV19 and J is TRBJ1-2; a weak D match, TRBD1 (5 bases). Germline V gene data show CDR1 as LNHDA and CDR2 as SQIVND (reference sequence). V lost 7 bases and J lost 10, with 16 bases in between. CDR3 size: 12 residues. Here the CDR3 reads CASKQGYNVYTF. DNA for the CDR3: TGTGCCAGTAAGCAGGGATATAATGTCTACACCTTC.

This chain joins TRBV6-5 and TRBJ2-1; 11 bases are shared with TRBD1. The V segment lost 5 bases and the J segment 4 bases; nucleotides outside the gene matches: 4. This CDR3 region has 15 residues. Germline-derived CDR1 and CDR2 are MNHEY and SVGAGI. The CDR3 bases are TGTGCCAGCAGTCCGGACAGGGGGCTTTACAATGAGCAGTTCTTC. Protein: CASSPDRGLYNEQFF.

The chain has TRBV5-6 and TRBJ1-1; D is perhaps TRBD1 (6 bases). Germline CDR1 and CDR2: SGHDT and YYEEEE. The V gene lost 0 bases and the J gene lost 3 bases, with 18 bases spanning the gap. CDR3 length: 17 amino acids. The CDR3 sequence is CASSLVGAGAPDTEAFF. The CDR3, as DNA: TGTGCCAGCAGCTTGGTAGGGGCGGGGGCCCCTGACACTGAAGCTTTCTTT.

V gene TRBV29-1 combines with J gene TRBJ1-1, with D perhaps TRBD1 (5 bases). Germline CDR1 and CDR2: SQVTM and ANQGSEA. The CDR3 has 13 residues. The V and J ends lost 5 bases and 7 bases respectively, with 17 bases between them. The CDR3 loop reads CSVKPRVEYEAFF. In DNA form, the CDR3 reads TGCAGCGTTAAACCCAGGGTCGAGTATGAAGCTTTCTTT.

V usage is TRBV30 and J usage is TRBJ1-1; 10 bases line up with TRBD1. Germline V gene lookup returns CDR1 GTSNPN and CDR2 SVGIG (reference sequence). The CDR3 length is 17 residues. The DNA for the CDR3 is TGTGCGCGAACCCGACAGGGGGCCGCCCGTTGGAACACTGAAGCTTTCTTT. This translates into CARTRQGAARWNTEAFF.

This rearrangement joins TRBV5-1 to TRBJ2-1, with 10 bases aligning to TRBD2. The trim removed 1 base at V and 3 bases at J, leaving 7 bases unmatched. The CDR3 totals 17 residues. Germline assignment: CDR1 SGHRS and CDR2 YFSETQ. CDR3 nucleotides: TGCGCCAGCAGCTTGAAGTTAGCGGGGGGTCACTACAATGAGCAGTTCTTC. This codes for CASSLKLAGGHYNEQFF.

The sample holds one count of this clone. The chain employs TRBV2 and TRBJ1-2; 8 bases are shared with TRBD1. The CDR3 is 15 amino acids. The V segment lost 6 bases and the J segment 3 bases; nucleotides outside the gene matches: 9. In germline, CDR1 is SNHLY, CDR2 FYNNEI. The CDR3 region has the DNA TGTGCCAGCAGCCTACAGGGGGGGGTCGACTATGGCTACACCTTC. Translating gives CASSLQGGVDYGYTF. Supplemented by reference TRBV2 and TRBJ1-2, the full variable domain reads EPEVTQTPSHQVTQMGQEVILRCVPISNHLYFYWYRQILGQKVEFLVSFYNNEISEKSEIFDDQFSVERPDGSNFTLKIRSTKLEDSAMYFCASSLQGGVDYGYTFGSGTRLTVV.

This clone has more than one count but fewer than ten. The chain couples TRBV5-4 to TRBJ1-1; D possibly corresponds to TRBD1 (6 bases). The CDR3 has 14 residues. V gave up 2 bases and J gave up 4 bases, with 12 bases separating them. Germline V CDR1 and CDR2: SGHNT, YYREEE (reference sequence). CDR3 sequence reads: CASSFHRAGTEAFF. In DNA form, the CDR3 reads TGTGCCAGCAGCTTTCACAGGGCGGGCACTGAAGCTTTCTTT. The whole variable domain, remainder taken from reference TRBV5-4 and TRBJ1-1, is ETGVTQSPTHLIKTRGQQVTLRCSSQSGHNTVSWYQQALGQGPQFIFQYYREEENGRGNFPPRFSGLQFPNYSSELNVNALELDDSALYLCASSFHRAGTEAFFGQGTRLTVV.

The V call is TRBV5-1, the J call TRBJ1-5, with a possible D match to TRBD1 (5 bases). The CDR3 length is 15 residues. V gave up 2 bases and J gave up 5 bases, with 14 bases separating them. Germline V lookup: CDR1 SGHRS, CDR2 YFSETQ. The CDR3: CASSFSGTPDQPQHF. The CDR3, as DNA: TGCGCCAGCAGCTTTTCCGGGACTCCAGATCAGCCCCAGCATTTT.

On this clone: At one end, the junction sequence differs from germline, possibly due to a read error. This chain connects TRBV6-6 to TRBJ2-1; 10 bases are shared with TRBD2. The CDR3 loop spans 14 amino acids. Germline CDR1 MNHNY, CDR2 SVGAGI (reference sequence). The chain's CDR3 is CASRLQLAGLAAVF. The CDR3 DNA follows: TGTGCCAGCAGACTACAGTTAGCAGGACTAGCGGCGGTCTTC.

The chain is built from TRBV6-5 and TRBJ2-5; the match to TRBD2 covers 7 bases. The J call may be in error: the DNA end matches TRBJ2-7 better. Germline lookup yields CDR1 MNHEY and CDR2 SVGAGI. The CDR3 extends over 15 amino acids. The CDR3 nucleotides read TGTGCCAGCAGTTCGACCTTGGGACTATACTACGAGCAGTACTTC. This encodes CASSSTLGLYYEQYF.

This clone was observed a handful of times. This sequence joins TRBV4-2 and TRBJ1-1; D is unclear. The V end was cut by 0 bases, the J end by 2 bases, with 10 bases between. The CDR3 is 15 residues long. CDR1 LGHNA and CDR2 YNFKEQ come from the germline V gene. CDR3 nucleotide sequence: TGTGCCAGCAGCCAAGATTTGAAACTCAACACTGAAGCTTTCTTT. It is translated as CASSQDLKLNTEAFF.

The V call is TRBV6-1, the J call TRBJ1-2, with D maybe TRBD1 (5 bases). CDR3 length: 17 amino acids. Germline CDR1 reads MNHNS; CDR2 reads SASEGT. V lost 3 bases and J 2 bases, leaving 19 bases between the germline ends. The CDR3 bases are TGTGCCAGCAGTGATAGGTTTAGGACAACCTCAAACTATGGCTACACCTTC. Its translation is CASSDRFRTTSNYGYTF.

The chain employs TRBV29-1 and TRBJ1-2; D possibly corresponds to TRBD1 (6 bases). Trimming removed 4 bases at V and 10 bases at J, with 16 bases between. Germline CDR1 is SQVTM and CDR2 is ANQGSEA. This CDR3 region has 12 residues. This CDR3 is CSVVHQGNTYTF. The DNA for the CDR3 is TGCAGCGTTGTACACCAGGGGAATACCTACACCTTC.

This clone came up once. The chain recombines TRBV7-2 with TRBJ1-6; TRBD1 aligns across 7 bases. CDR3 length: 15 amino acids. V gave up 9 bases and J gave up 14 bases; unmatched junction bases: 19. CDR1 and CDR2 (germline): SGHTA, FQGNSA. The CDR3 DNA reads TGTGCCAGTTCGACAGGGCCCTTTATTGGTCAGGCCCTCCACTTT. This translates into CASSTGPFIGQALHF. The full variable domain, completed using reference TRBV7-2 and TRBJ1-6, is GAGVSQSPSNKVTEKGKDVELRCDPISGHTALYWYRQSLGQGLEFLIYFQGNSAPDKSGLPSDRFSAERTGGSVSTLTIQRTQQEDSAVYLCASSTGPFIGQALHFGNGTRLTVT.

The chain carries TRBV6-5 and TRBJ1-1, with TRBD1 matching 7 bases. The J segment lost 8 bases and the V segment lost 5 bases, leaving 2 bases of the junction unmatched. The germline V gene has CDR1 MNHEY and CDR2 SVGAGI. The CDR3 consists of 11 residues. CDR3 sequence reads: CASSQGQEAFF. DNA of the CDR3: TGTGCCAGCAGTCAGGGACAGGAAGCTTTCTTT.

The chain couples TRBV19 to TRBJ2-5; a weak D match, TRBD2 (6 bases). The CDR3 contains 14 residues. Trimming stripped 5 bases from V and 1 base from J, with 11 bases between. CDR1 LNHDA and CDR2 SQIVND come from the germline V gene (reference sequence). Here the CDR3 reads CASSARDSQETQYF. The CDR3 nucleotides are TGTGCCAGTAGTGCCCGGGACTCCCAAGAGACCCAGTACTTC. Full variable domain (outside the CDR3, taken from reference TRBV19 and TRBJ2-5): DGGITQSPKYLFRKEGQNVTLSCEQNLNHDAMYWYRQDPGQGLRLIYYSQIVNDFQKGDIAEGYSVSREKKESFPLTVTSAQKNPTAFYLCASSARDSQETQYFGPGTRLLVL.

CDR3 sequence (DNA): TGTGCCAGCAGCGACCCCCTGGGCCTTCGTTATAATTCACCCCTCCACTTT. Its protein product is CASSDPLGLRYNSPLHF. J is TRBJ1-6 and V is TRBV2; no clear D gene. Trimming removed 6 bases at V and 4 bases at J, with 19 bases between. This CDR3 region has 17 residues. Germline V gene lookup returns CDR1 SNHLY and CDR2 FYNNEI.

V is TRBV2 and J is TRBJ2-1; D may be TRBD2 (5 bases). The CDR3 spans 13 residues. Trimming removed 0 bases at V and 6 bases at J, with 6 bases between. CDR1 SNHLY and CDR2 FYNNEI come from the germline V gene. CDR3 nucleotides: TGTGCCAGCAGTGAAGCAGAGGGCAATGAGCAGTTCTTC. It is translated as CASSEAEGNEQFF.

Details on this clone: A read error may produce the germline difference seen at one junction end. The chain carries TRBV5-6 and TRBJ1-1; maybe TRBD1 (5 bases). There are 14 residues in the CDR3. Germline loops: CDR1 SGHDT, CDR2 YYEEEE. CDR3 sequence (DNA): TGTGCCAGCAGCTTGGTCAGGGTGAAGACTGAAGCTTTCTTT. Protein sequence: CASSLVRVKTEAFF.

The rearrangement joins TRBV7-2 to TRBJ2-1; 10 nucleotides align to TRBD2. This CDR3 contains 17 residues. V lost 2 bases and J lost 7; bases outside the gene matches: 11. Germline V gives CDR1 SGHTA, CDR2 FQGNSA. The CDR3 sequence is CASSLTLTSGGANEQFF. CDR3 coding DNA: TGTGCCAGCAGCTTAACGTTGACGAGCGGGGGGGCTAATGAGCAGTTCTTC.